This is a list of T cell receptor beta chains from one sample in a study of shared clonotypes between healthy human individuals. TCRdb's table, derived via immunoSEQ multiplex PCR, lists solely in-frame clones and lacks some. The sample contains a few million clones, approximately 93% of which appear only once. Source material: naive CD4+ T cells from PBMCs. The receptors derive from a man aged 18-30 years in good health. Some clones in this sample may be carry-over from other donors' samples. CDR3s include the opening cysteine and the closing phenylalanine or tryptophan. The D gene is left open where the match is weak. Some rows have no size entry. The others give once, few or many, or a class for an expanded clone.

d_call,v_call,j_call,clone_size,cdr3_aa,cdr3_nt
NA,TRBV11-2,TRBJ2-7,NA,CASSSRTGQRGEQYF,TGTGCCAGCAGCTCCAGGACAGGGCAGCGGGGGGAGCAGTACTTC
TRBD1,TRBV7-9,TRBJ1-4,NA,CASSSAGTGSEKLFF,TGTGCCAGCAGCTCGGCCGGGACAGGGAGTGAAAAACTGTTTTTT
NA,TRBV5-5,TRBJ2-5,NA,CASSHQLETQYF,TGTGCCAGCAGCCACCAACTCGAGACCCAGTACTTC
NA,TRBV4-1,TRBJ1-5,NA,CASSQVITWGNQPQHF,TGCGCCAGCAGCCAAGTGATAACTTGGGGCAATCAGCCCCAGCATTTT
NA,TRBV6-1,TRBJ1-3,NA,CASSEIGIFAGNTIYF,TGTGCCAGCAGTGAAATCGGCATATTTGCTGGAAACACCATATATTTT
NA,TRBV5-1,TRBJ2-3,NA,CASSTDGTSTDTQYF,TGCGCCAGCAGCACAGACGGGACTAGCACAGATACGCAGTATTTT
NA,TRBV7-3,TRBJ2-1,NA,CASSLDRANEQFF,TGTGCCAGCAGCTTAGACCGTGCGAATGAGCAGTTCTTC
NA,TRBV11-2,TRBJ2-7,NA,CASSLLTGHEQYF,TGTGCCAGCAGCTTACTTACGGGCCACGAGCAGTACTTC
TRBD1,TRBV7-2,TRBJ1-2,NA,CASGRDRGNGYTF,TGTGCCAGCGGGCGGGACAGGGGTAACGGCTACACCTTC
NA,TRBV4-2,TRBJ2-5,once,CASSANRETQYF,TGTGCCAGCAGCGCAAACAGGGAGACCCAGTACTTC
TRBD2,TRBV10-3,TRBJ2-3,NA,CAIRRSAGESTDTQYF,TGTGCCATCAGACGCAGCGCGGGGGAAAGCACAGATACGCAGTATTTT
TRBD1,TRBV5-1,TRBJ2-3,NA,CASSLEGADTDTQYF,TGCGCCAGCAGCTTGGAGGGGGCGGACACAGATACGCAGTATTTT
NA,TRBV28,TRBJ1-1,few,CASSFRSMTGTEAFF,TGTGCCAGCAGTTTCCGATCGATGACGGGCACCGAAGCTTTCTTT
TRBD2,TRBV5-1,TRBJ2-5,NA,CASSWTSGSGAETQYF,TGCGCCAGCAGCTGGACTAGCGGGAGTGGGGCCGAGACCCAGTACTTC
TRBD1,TRBV27,TRBJ1-2,NA,CASKKTGTGAYGYTF,TGTGCCAGCAAGAAAACCGGGACAGGGGCATATGGCTACACCTTC
TRBD1,TRBV7-9,TRBJ1-1,NA,CASSLVGGRGRIMNTEAFF,TGTGCCAGCAGCTTAGTAGGAGGGAGGGGGCGAATAATGAACACTGAAGCTTTCTTT
NA,TRBV5-4,TRBJ2-5,NA,CASSNVLETQYF,TGTGCCAGCAGTAATGTCTTAGAGACCCAGTACTTC
TRBD1,TRBV28,TRBJ1-5,NA,CASSLRTGYNQPQHF,TGTGCCAGCAGTTTAAGGACAGGGTACAATCAGCCCCAGCATTTT